One and the same sample provided the 2 T cell receptor beta chains below, sequenced in a study of vaccination and CD4 T cells after COVID-19. Researchers used the Oncomine TCR Beta short-read assay to sequence DNA from cultured CD4+ T cells. From the PCR reads, TCRdb called clonotypes with MiXCR, one entry per CDR3 protein. The sample shows roughly 4,500 distinct CDR3 sequences, 48% of them seen only once. Stated treatment: approximately nine-day PBMC culture with coronavirus spike peptide pools or control peptides (ViraFEST assay). Antigens for these TCRs are unknown. The sequenced sample was CD4+ T cells from blood, cultured in vitro. Every receptor here comes from a human donor who had recovered from COVID-19.

This sequence joins TRBV28 and TRBJ2-7, with a weak D call TRBD2 (5 bases). Germline CDR1 and CDR2: MDHEN and SYDVKM. The CDR3 totals 15 residues. Trimming stripped 4 bases from V and 3 bases from J, with 16 bases between. The CDR3 DNA reads as TGTGCCAGCAGTTCTACTCTGGACTTGAGCTACGAGCAGTACTTC. It is translated as CASSSTLDLSYEQYF.

The chain's CDR3 is CASSWDRAFPEAFF. The CDR3 coding sequence is TGTGCCAGCAGTTGGGACAGGGCGTTTCCTGAAGCTTTCTTT. The chain carries TRBV6-2 or TRBV6-3 and TRBJ1-1, with 9 bases lining up with TRBD1. The CDR3 length is 14 residues. Trimming at V came to 4 bases and at J to 6 bases, leaving 6 bases not matched to a gene. Germline CDR1 MNHEY, CDR2 SVGEGT.